The 19 T cell receptor beta chains below were found in one sample sequenced in a study of blood T cell repertoires in COVID-19. Sequencing was performed with immunoSEQ multiplex PCR; in TCRdb, only in-frame clones are kept and a portion is missing. The sample holds a few hundred thousand clones, more than 70% seen once. Sequenced material: peripheral blood. All receptors come from a woman aged 30 to 39 with COVID-19, enrolled during active disease.

V and J are TRBV10-3 and TRBJ1-1; D gene ambiguous. There are 14 residues in the CDR3. CDR1 and CDR2 from the germline V gene are ENHRY and SYGVKD. Trimming stripped 6 bases from V and 0 bases from J, with 11 bases between. DNA of the CDR3: TGTGCCATCAGGTCAACAGTGATGAACACTGAAGCTTTCTTT. Protein sequence: CAIRSTVMNTEAFF.

This CDR3 reads CASSLSLGANYGYTF. In nucleotides, the CDR3 is TGTGCCAGCAGTTTATCGCTGGGAGCTAACTATGGCTACACCTTC. The rearrangement uses TRBV28 and TRBJ1-2; D gene uncertain. The germline CDR1 and CDR2 sequences are MDHEN and SYDVKM. V lost 1 base, J lost 0 bases, and 9 bases lay in between. This CDR3 is 15 amino acids long.

V usage is TRBV6-4 and J usage is TRBJ1-5; possibly TRBD1 for D (5 bases). Germline loops: CDR1 MRHNA, CDR2 SNTAGT. Trimming removed 8 bases from V and 1 base from J, with 15 bases in between. The CDR3 extends over 15 amino acids. The CDR3 loop reads CASACGAESNQPQHF. The CDR3, as DNA: TGTGCCAGCGCTTGTGGGGCGGAAAGCAATCAGCCCCAGCATTTT.

This clone was recorded once. The CDR3 here is CASSVEQGDEQYF. The DNA for the CDR3 is TGTGCCAGCAGCGTAGAACAGGGTGACGAGCAGTACTTC. This rearrangement joins TRBV9 to TRBJ2-7; TRBD1 is a possible D gene (6 bases). Germline CDR1 and CDR2: SGDLS and YYNGEE. The CDR3 consists of 13 residues. V was pared by 0 bases and J by 5 bases, with 9 bases between.

The CDR3 here is CASSPTNPGAYTGELFF. The CDR3 DNA is TGTGCCAGCTCACCAACGAATCCGGGAGCGTACACCGGGGAGCTGTTTTTT. The chain combines TRBV18 with TRBJ2-2, with D perhaps TRBD2 (6 bases). Trimming pared 2 bases from V and 3 bases from J, leaving 16 bases between. The germline V gene has CDR1 KGHSH and CDR2 LQKENI. CDR3 size: 17 residues.

The chain carries TRBV3-1 (or the pseudogene TRBV3-2) and TRBJ2-1; 12 bases agree with TRBD2. V was pared by 4 bases and J by 7 bases, with 5 bases of the junction left unmatched. The V gene's germline CDR1 is LGHDT and CDR2 YNNKEL (reference sequence). CDR3 length equals 15 residues. The CDR3: CASSPWTSGTNEQFF. The CDR3 DNA is TGTGCCAGCAGCCCCTGGACTAGCGGGACGAATGAGCAGTTCTTC.

V is TRBV28 and J is TRBJ2-7, with D possibly TRBD2 on 6 matching bases. The CDR3 totals 14 residues. The ends were cut back, 3 bases at V and 5 bases at J, with 14 bases in the middle. Germline V lookup: CDR1 MDHEN, CDR2 SYDVKM. CDR3 DNA: TGTGCCAGCAGTTTTGGAGGGGCGAGGGACGAGCAGTACTTC. It translates to CASSFGGARDEQYF.

This rearrangement joins TRBV6-5 to TRBJ2-1, with TRBD2 matching 8 bases. The CDR3 consists of 13 residues. Trimming at V came to 6 bases and at J to 9 bases, leaving 7 bases not matched to a gene. Germline CDR1 is MNHEY and CDR2 is SVGAGI. The CDR3 sequence: CASSQGLVVEQFF. For the CDR3, the DNA is TGTGCCAGCAGCCAGGGACTAGTCGTTGAGCAGTTCTTC.

The J gene is TRBJ2-1, the V gene TRBV18; TRBD2 matches 14 bases. The CDR3 has 16 residues. The trim removed 1 base at V and 9 bases at J, leaving 5 bases unmatched. The germline CDR1 and CDR2 sequences are KGHSH and LQKENI. The DNA of the CDR3 is TGTGCCAGCTCACCACAGGGACTAGCGGGAGAGGGTGAGCAGTTCTTC. Encoded protein: CASSPQGLAGEGEQFF.

The chain uses TRBV4-1 and TRBJ2-5; 8 bases agree with TRBD2. CDR3 length equals 17 residues. V dropped 3 bases and J dropped 5; count of bases not matched to a gene: 14. Per germline, CDR1 MGHRA and CDR2 YSYEKL. The CDR3 bases are TGCGCCAGCAGCCAGCCCGGCTTTGGACTAGCTGCCGAGACCCAGTACTTC. It yields the protein CASSQPGFGLAAETQYF.

The rearrangement uses TRBV1 and TRBJ1-5; the table's D call, TRBD1, was not checked against the DNA. TRBV1 is termed a pseudogene. The CDR3 is 16 residues long. This CDR3 is CTSSHPPTDSNQPQHF. DNA for the CDR3: TGCACCAGCAGCCATCCCCCTACAGATAGCAATCAGCCCCAGCATTTT.

Ten or more counts support this clone. The chain combines TRBV7-2 with TRBJ1-4; D gene unclear. Germline V lookup: CDR1 SGHTA, CDR2 FQGNSA. The CDR3 has 13 residues. Trimming removed 5 bases from V and 3 bases from J, with 7 bases in between. The CDR3 DNA is TGTGCCAGCAGCCCCTCCCCTAATGAAAAACTGTTTTTT. Translated, it gives CASSPSPNEKLFF.

The chain combines TRBV11-2 with TRBJ1-1, with D possibly matching TRBD1 (5 bases). Between the trimmed V and J ends, which lost 1 base and 0 bases, there was a span of 12 bases. Germline values: CDR1 SGHAT, CDR2 FQNNGV. The CDR3 consists of 16 residues. The CDR3, as DNA: TGTGCCAGCAGCTTAGCCGGGGGACGGATGAACACTGAAGCTTTCTTT. It is translated as CASSLAGGRMNTEAFF.

The sample holds many counts of this clone. CDR3 coding DNA: TGTGCCAGCAGCGGGCGGCCCGGGCGGGACTCCATAGACTACGAGCAGTACTTC. As protein: CASSGRPGRDSIDYEQYF. V and J are TRBV11-2 and TRBJ2-7; D perhaps matches TRBD2 (6 bases). The CDR3 is 18 amino acids. Germline values: CDR1 SGHAT, CDR2 FQNNGV. V was trimmed by 5 bases and J by 3 bases, leaving 26 bases between them.

This clone was seen more than once but under ten times. The V call is TRBV27, the J call TRBJ2-5, with a weak D call TRBD2 (5 bases). Trimming left V 4 bases short and J 3 bases short, with 15 bases between. The CDR3 covers 15 residues. Germline V gene data show CDR1 as MNHEY and CDR2 as SMNVEV (reference sequence). The DNA for the CDR3 is TGTGCCAGCAGTTCCCTCGGACTGGAAAAAGAGACCCAGTACTTC. Its translation: CASSSLGLEKETQYF.

Worth noting for this clone: Mismatch with germline at one junction end may stem from a read error. The chain uses TRBV10-3 and TRBJ2-7, with D possibly matching TRBD2 (6 bases). There are 13 residues in the CDR3. Per the germline V gene, CDR1 is ENHRY and CDR2 is SYGVKD. CDR3 DNA: TGTGCCATCAATGAGCTAGCGAGAAGCGAGCAGTACTTC. This translates into CAINELARSEQYF.

J is TRBJ1-5 and V is TRBV28; 10 bases map to TRBD1. The CDR3 covers 14 residues. V dropped 5 bases and J dropped 6; count of bases not matched to a gene: 4. Germline assignment: CDR1 MDHEN and CDR2 SYDVKM. This chain's CDR3 is CASSGTGEFQPQHF. The CDR3 DNA reads as TGTGCCAGCAGTGGGACAGGGGAATTTCAGCCCCAGCATTTT.

The rearrangement joins TRBV4-1 to TRBJ1-1; 9 bases map to TRBD1. CDR3 length equals 16 residues. The germline V gene has CDR1 MGHRA and CDR2 YSYEKL. V trimming: 4 bases; J trimming: 4 bases; junction bases outside the gene matches: 10. The CDR3 is CASSRTEGDRVTEAFF. CDR3 in DNA: TGCGCCAGCAGCCGGACGGAGGGGGACAGGGTCACTGAAGCTTTCTTT.

This clone was seen just once. V and J are TRBV2 and TRBJ2-5, with 13 bases aligning to TRBD2. The germline gives CDR1 SNHLY, CDR2 FYNNEI. Trimming removed 4 bases from V and 5 bases from J; junction bases left unmatched: 7. CDR3 length equals 16 residues. CDR3 nucleotide sequence: TGTGCCAGCAGTGGTCGGACTAGCGGGAGTAGGGAGACCCAGTACTTC. Its translation: CASSGRTSGSRETQYF.